The 30 T cell receptor beta chains in this list originate from one sample, sequenced in a study of post-analysis software for immune sequencing data (dated by TCRdb to between 2014 and 2017). What the study reported, not specific to this receptor: Patients showed significantly higher frequencies than controls for about 5 TRBV segments, among them TRBV5-6, TRBV5-1 and TRBV20-1.

Libraries came from PCR. The sequencer listed for this sample is Illumina HiSeq 2500. To reduce PCR and sequencing biases, unique molecular identifiers were incorporated into the TCR beta cDNA libraries. TCRdb reanalyzed the raw reads on its own, using fastp at Q25 for trimming and MiXCR for clone calling, and kept in-frame beta chains. All rows with the same CDR3 protein become a single entry with the most common DNA and genes. The sample yields under 650,000 distinct CDR3 sequences; roughly 45% were counted once. About 1.8% of the sample lies in the top ten. The antigens for these receptors are not known. Sequencing was carried out using blood. The receptor source for this set is a girl aged 5 to 17 with multiple sclerosis.

This clonotype has just a few counts. The chain employs TRBV2 and TRBJ2-1, with unresolved D. The CDR3 covers 14 residues. The germline gives CDR1 SNHLY, CDR2 FYNNEI. V gave up 9 bases and J gave up 8 bases, with 20 bases separating them. CDR3 sequence reads: CASLGRHSGDEQFF. In DNA, the CDR3 is TGTGCCAGTCTAGGTAGGCACTCCGGCGATGAGCAGTTCTTC.

The sample holds one count of this clonotype. The chain recombines TRBV6-6 with TRBJ2-1, with 10 bases lining up with TRBD2. This CDR3 is 15 amino acids long. Looked up from germline, CDR1 is MNHNY and CDR2 is SVGAGI (reference sequence). J was trimmed by 10 bases and V by 5 bases; bases with no gene match: 11. The CDR3 nucleotides are TGTGCCAGCAGTCACGGACTAGCGGCCTCCTACGAGCAGTTCTTC. Protein product: CASSHGLAASYEQFF.

The DNA of the CDR3 is TGTGCCAGCAGCCGGAGAGGACTAGCGCGGGAGCAGTTCTTC. The encoded protein is CASSRRGLAREQFF. The J gene is TRBJ2-1, the V gene TRBV11-3, with 9 bases lining up with TRBD2. This CDR3 spans 14 amino acids. Looked up from germline, CDR1 is SGHNT and CDR2 is YENEEA. The V segment lost 5 bases and the J segment 10 bases; nucleotides outside the gene matches: 9.

The CDR3 sequence is CASSLIDVYQGRDGYTF. The CDR3 DNA reads as TGTGCCAGCAGTCTCATAGACGTGTACCAGGGTCGGGATGGCTACACCTTC. This chain joins TRBV28 and TRBJ1-2, with D tentatively TRBD1 (5 bases). CDR3 size: 17 residues. Germline lookup yields CDR1 MDHEN and CDR2 SYDVKM. V lost 5 bases, J lost 6 bases, and 25 bases lay in between.

The chain combines TRBV5-5 with TRBJ2-3; 8 positions agree with TRBD1. Trimming cost V 2 bases and J 5 bases; bases outside gene matches: 10. Germline V CDR1 and CDR2: SGHKS, YYEKEE (reference sequence). This CDR3 is built from 16 residues. In DNA form, the CDR3 reads TGTGCCAGCAGCTTATCCGGGACAGGCGTTGGAGATACGCAGTATTTT. Its translation: CASSLSGTGVGDTQYF.

V is TRBV6-4 and J is TRBJ2-7; D tentatively reads TRBD1 or TRBD2 (5 bases each). Germline assignment: CDR1 MRHNA and CDR2 SNTAGT. This CDR3 contains 13 residues. Trimming took off 4 bases at V and 3 bases at J, with 10 bases between the two ends. The CDR3 coding sequence is TGTGCCAGCAGTGCAAATGGGGGCTACGAGCAGTACTTC. Amino acid sequence: CASSANGGYEQYF.

CDR3 sequence: CSARPGGPDGYTF. CDR3 coding DNA: TGCAGTGCCCGCCCGGGAGGGCCTGATGGCTACACCTTC. V gene TRBV20-1 combines with J gene TRBJ1-2; no definite D call. The length of the CDR3 is 13 residues. V lost 6 bases, J lost 6 bases, and 17 bases lay in between. The germline V gene encodes CDR1 DFQATT and CDR2 SNEGSKA (reference sequence).

J is TRBJ1-1 and V is TRBV7-9; D call uncertain. Deletions cut 5 bases from V and 1 base from J, with 14 bases between. In germline, CDR1 is SEHNR, CDR2 FQNEAQ (reference sequence). This CDR3 is 15 amino acids long. The CDR3 region is CASSQDFGENTEAFF. DNA for the CDR3: TGTGCCAGCAGCCAGGACTTTGGAGAGAACACTGAAGCTTTCTTT.

This clonotype turned up a few times. This chain joins TRBV29-1 and TRBJ2-5; no clear D. Trimming left V 4 bases short and J 3 bases short, with 6 bases between. Germline-derived CDR1 and CDR2 are SQVTM and ANQGSEA. This CDR3 spans 11 amino acids. The CDR3, as DNA: TGCAGCGTTGGAGGCGAAGAGACCCAGTACTTC. Translated: CSVGGEETQYF.

The genes are TRBV5-1 and TRBJ2-5; 8 nucleotides line up with TRBD2. The DNA end lines up better with TRBJ2-7; the J call may be wrong. CDR1 and CDR2 from the germline V gene are SGHRS and YFSETQ. CDR3 size: 16 residues. The chain's CDR3 is CASETGGISGIHEQYF. The CDR3 DNA reads as TGCGCCAGCGAAACGGGGGGTATTAGCGGGATCCACGAGCAGTACTTC.

The chain links TRBV5-1 to TRBJ2-3; D remains ambiguous. V was cut by 0 bases and J by 1 base, with 12 bases left in between. The CDR3 contains 16 residues. Germline V gene sequence: CDR1 SGHRS, CDR2 YFSETQ. The CDR3 region has the DNA TGCGCCAGCAGCTTGGAGGTCTTAGCAGGCACAGATACGCAGTATTTT. This gives the protein CASSLEVLAGTDTQYF.

Only a few counts were recorded for this clonotype. One junction end disagrees with the germline gene, perhaps due to a read error. CDR3 coding DNA: TGTGCCAGCAGTGAAGGTCCTAGATTGGATATGCAGTATTTT. Its protein product is CASSEGPRLDMQYF. This chain links TRBV6-1 with TRBJ2-3; the D is unclear. The length of the CDR3 is 14 residues. The V gene's germline CDR1 is MNHNS and CDR2 SASEGT.

The rearrangement links TRBV29-1 to TRBJ2-1, with 10 bases identical to TRBD2. Germline lookup yields CDR1 SQVTM and CDR2 ANQGSEA. The ends lost 7 bases at V and 0 bases at J; junction bases unmatched: 3. The CDR3 covers 14 residues. CDR3 in DNA: TGCAGCGACGGACTAGCGGTCTCCTACAATGAGCAGTTCTTC. Its translation is CSDGLAVSYNEQFF.

The rearrangement uses TRBV29-1 and TRBJ1-2; D remains ambiguous. The germline V and J ends were trimmed by 1 base and 4 bases, with 10 bases remaining between them. Germline V gene sequence: CDR1 SQVTM, CDR2 ANQGSEA. This CDR3 spans 13 amino acids. The CDR3 DNA follows: TGCAGCGTTGAAGTGCAAGGGCTCTATGGCTACACCTTC. Encoded protein: CSVEVQGLYGYTF. Looking up the rest from reference TRBV29-1 and TRBJ1-2 gives the full variable domain: SAVISQKPSRDICQRGTSLTIQCQVDSQVTMMFWYRQQPGQSLTLIATANQGSEATYESGFVIDKFPISRPNLTFSTLTVSNMSPEDSSIYLCSVEVQGLYGYTFGSGTRLTVV.

J is TRBJ2-1 and V is TRBV20-1, with 11 bases that match TRBD1. V was clipped by 1 base and J by 3 bases; unmatched bases: 5. Per the germline V gene, CDR1 is DFQATT and CDR2 is SNEGSKA (reference sequence). The CDR3 is 16 amino acids. DNA of the CDR3: TGCAGTGCTAGAGTCCCCGGGACAGGGGGCTACAATGAGCAGTTCTTC. It translates to CSARVPGTGGYNEQFF.

V is TRBV27 and J is TRBJ1-2, with 8 nucleotides matching TRBD1. CDR3 length: 15 amino acids. The germline V gene encodes CDR1 MNHEY and CDR2 SMNVEV (reference sequence). V was pared by 0 bases and J by 4 bases, with 4 bases of the junction left unmatched. The CDR3 sequence is CASSLSPGGPYGYTF. The CDR3, as DNA: TGTGCCAGCAGTTTATCCCCAGGGGGCCCCTATGGCTACACCTTC.

Comments on this clonotype: At one boundary the junction diverges from the germline segment, which might be a read error. The chain links TRBV27 to TRBJ1-2; possible D gene TRBD1, 5 bases. The CDR3 extends over 13 amino acids. Per germline, CDR1 MNHEY and CDR2 SMNVEV (reference sequence). The CDR3 bases are TGTGCCAGTAGTTTGGGGGATAGGGTCGAGTACACCTTC. Translated: CASSLGDRVEYTF.

The genes are TRBV7-2 and TRBJ2-4; TRBD1 aligns across 7 bases. This CDR3 contains 15 residues. Germline-derived CDR1 and CDR2 are SGHTA and FQGNSA. The ends lost 5 bases at V and 0 bases at J; junction bases unmatched: 4. The CDR3 reads CASSRDSLAKNIQYF. The DNA of the CDR3 is TGTGCCAGCAGCCGGGACAGCCTAGCCAAAAACATTCAGTACTTC. Supplemented by reference TRBV7-2 and TRBJ2-4, the full variable domain reads GAGVSQSPSNKVTEKGKDVELRCDPISGHTALYWYRQSLGQGLEFLIYFQGNSAPDKSGLPSDRFSAERTGGSVSTLTIQRTQQEDSAVYLCASSRDSLAKNIQYFGAGTRLSVL.

This clonotype was seen a few times. CDR3 coding DNA: TGCGCCAGCAGCCAAGGGTTGGGGGTAGCCGACTACGAGCAGTACTTC. The encoded protein is CASSQGLGVADYEQYF. The chain combines TRBV4-1 with TRBJ2-7; D might be TRBD1 or TRBD2, each matching 5 bases. This CDR3 comprises 16 residues. Trimming removed 1 base at V and 3 bases at J, with 16 bases between. Germline V gene sequence: CDR1 MGHRA, CDR2 YSYEKL.

The chain has TRBV19 and TRBJ2-3; 7 nucleotides match TRBD2. Germline V CDR1 and CDR2: LNHDA, SQIVND (reference sequence). The CDR3 covers 14 residues. J was trimmed by 2 bases and V by 6 bases; bases with no gene match: 5. CDR3 sequence reads: CASSGLVPTDTQYF. The CDR3 region has the DNA TGTGCCAGTAGCGGACTAGTCCCCACAGATACGCAGTATTTT.

In this sample, this clonotype turned up a few times. The V call is TRBV5-1, the J call TRBJ2-3; TRBD2 agrees at 8 bases. This CDR3 is 13 amino acids long. V lost 6 bases, J lost 1 base, and 1 base stayed unmatched. Germline V gene lookup returns CDR1 SGHRS and CDR2 YFSETQ. The CDR3 spells CASNSGGTDTQYF. The CDR3 nucleotides are TGCGCCAGCAATAGCGGGGGCACAGATACGCAGTATTTT. The complete variable domain, with remaining parts taken from reference TRBV5-1 and TRBJ2-3, reads KAGVTQTPRYLIKTRGQQVTLSCSPISGHRSVSWYQQTPGQGLQFLFEYFSETQRNKGNFPGRFSGRQFSNSRSEMNVSTLELGDSALYLCASNSGGTDTQYFGPGTRLTVL.

This chain connects TRBV12-3 or TRBV12-4 to TRBJ2-7, with 8 nucleotides matching TRBD1. V shed 3 bases, J shed 4 bases, and the junction held 5 bases outside the gene matches. The CDR3 length is 14 residues. CDR3 DNA sequence: TGTGCCAGCAGTTTTTCAGGGGGCGGGTACGAGCAGTACTTC. It specifies CASSFSGGGYEQYF.

About this clonotype: At one of its ends the junction is not consistent with the germline gene, which may arise from a read error. In DNA, the CDR3 is TGTGCTAGCAGCTCTGAGGGGGCGCTGGCCGGGGAGCTGTTTTTT. Protein sequence: CASSSEGALAGELFF. The chain joins TRBV7-7 to TRBJ2-2; 7 positions match TRBD1. Germline CDR1 is SSHAT and CDR2 is FNYEAQ (reference sequence). The CDR3 covers 15 residues. Filled out from reference TRBV7-7 and TRBJ2-2, the complete variable domain reads GAGVSQSPRYKVTKRGQDVTLRCDPISSHATLYWYQQALGQGPEFLTYFNYEAQPDKSGLPSDRFSAERPEGSISTLTIQRTEQRDSAMYRCASSSEGALAGELFFGEGSRLTVL.

This clonotype occurred once. An end of the junction differs from the germline gene, which may be a read error. The rearrangement uses TRBV29-1 and TRBJ2-1; D remains unclear. The V gene's germline CDR1 is SQVTM and CDR2 ANQGSEA. The CDR3 totals 11 residues. The CDR3 region is CSVETGNERFF. CDR3 nucleotide sequence: TGCAGCGTTGAGACGGGCAATGAGCGGTTCTTC.

The chain links TRBV4-2 to TRBJ2-3; D not certain. The germline CDR1 and CDR2 sequences are LGHNA and YNFKEQ. The V and J ends lost 0 bases and 5 bases respectively, with 6 bases between them. The CDR3 extends over 13 amino acids. CDR3: CASSQDRKDTQYF. In DNA, the CDR3 is TGTGCCAGCAGCCAAGATCGAAAAGATACGCAGTATTTT.

This clonotype has at least ten counts. This chain connects TRBV12-3 or TRBV12-4 to TRBJ1-2; TRBD1 matches 8 bases. There are 13 residues in the CDR3. V dropped 11 bases and J dropped 4; count of bases not matched to a gene: 9. The CDR3 reads CASSTGQGYGYTF. The CDR3 nucleotides read TGTGCCTCTTCTACTGGACAGGGCTATGGCTACACCTTC.

The chain has TRBV20-1 and TRBJ2-3; 13 bases are shared with TRBD2. J lost 6 bases, V lost 3 bases, and 9 bases had no gene match. CDR3 length: 16 residues. Germline V gives CDR1 DFQATT, CDR2 SNEGSKA (reference sequence). Written as DNA, the CDR3 is TGCAGTGCTAGCCCGACTAGCGGGGGGACCCAGGATACGCAGTATTTT. This encodes CSASPTSGGTQDTQYF.

The chain couples TRBV4-1 to TRBJ1-6; 7 bases match TRBD1. This CDR3 contains 18 residues. Trimming at V came to 4 bases and at J to 5 bases, leaving 14 bases not matched to a gene. CDR1 is MGHRA and CDR2 is YSYEKL in the germline V gene. CDR3 bases: TGCGCCAGCAGCCTCTTGACAGGGCAAGTTGTGGATAATTCACCCCTCCACTTT. Translation gives CASSLLTGQVVDNSPLHF.

This clonotype was detected a few times. The chain couples TRBV5-6 to TRBJ2-7; D gene unclear. The CDR3 is 12 residues long. V was shortened by 3 bases and J by 4 bases, with 8 bases between the two germline ends. The germline CDR1 and CDR2 sequences are SGHDT and YYEEEE. The chain's CDR3 is CASSSPGYEQYF. The DNA for the CDR3 is TGTGCCAGCAGCTCCCCAGGATACGAGCAGTACTTC.

This clonotype has only a few counts. V usage is TRBV10-3 and J usage is TRBJ2-1, with a tentative D call TRBD1 (6 bases). The V end lost 4 bases, the J end lost 2 bases, and 12 bases lay between the germline ends. This CDR3 is built from 15 residues. Per the germline V gene, CDR1 is ENHRY and CDR2 is SYGVKD. The CDR3 reads CAISGTEGAYNEQFF. The CDR3 bases are TGTGCCATCAGTGGGACAGAGGGGGCCTACAATGAGCAGTTCTTC.